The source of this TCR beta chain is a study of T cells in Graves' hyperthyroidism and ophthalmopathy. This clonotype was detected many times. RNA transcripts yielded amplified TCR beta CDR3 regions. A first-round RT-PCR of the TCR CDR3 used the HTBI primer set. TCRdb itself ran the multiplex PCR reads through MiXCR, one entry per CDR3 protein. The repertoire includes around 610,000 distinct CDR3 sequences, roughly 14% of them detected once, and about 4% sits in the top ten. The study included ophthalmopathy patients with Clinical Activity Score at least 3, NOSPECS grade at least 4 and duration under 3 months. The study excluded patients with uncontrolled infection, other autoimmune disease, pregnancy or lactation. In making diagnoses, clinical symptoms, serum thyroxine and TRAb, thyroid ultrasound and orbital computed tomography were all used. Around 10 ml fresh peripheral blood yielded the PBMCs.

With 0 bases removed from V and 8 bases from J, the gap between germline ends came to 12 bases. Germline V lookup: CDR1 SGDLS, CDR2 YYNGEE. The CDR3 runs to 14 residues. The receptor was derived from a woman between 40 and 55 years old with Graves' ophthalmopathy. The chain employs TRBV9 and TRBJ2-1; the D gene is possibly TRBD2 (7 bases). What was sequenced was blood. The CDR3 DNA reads TGTGCCAGCAGCGTAGATCCGGGGGGCGATGAGCAGTTCTTC. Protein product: CASSVDPGGDEQFF.